The next 4 T cell receptor beta chains were all read from a single sample in a study of blood T cell repertoires in COVID-19. Produced via immunoSEQ multiplex PCR; TCRdb's table is partial and in-frame only. The sample shows roughly 260,000 clones, approximately 86% of them seen only once. Material for sequencing was peripheral blood. The source of these receptors is a woman aged 45-60 years who had recovered from COVID-19.

The rearrangement joins TRBV18 to TRBJ1-2, with D perhaps matching TRBD1 (6 bases). The ends were cut back, 4 bases at V and 1 base at J, with 13 bases in the middle. This CDR3 has 15 residues. Germline V lookup: CDR1 KGHSH, CDR2 LQKENI. The CDR3: CASSRDTRNNYGYTF. The CDR3 nucleotides are TGTGCCAGCTCACGGGACACTCGAAATAACTATGGCTACACCTTC. Complete variable domain (other parts from reference TRBV18 and TRBJ1-2): NAGVMQNPRHLVRRRGQEARLRCSPMKGHSHVYWYRQLPEEGLKFMVYLQKENIIDESGMPKERFSAEFPKEGPSILRIQQVVRGDSAAYFCASSRDTRNNYGYTFGSGTRLTVV.

With respect to this clone: At the DNA level, this CDR3 is encoded by other sequences in the same sample as well. This chain connects TRBV9 to TRBJ2-7, with 14 positions matching TRBD2. The CDR3 loop spans 14 amino acids. CDR1 SGDLS and CDR2 YYNGEE come from the germline V gene. The V segment lost 4 bases and the J segment 6 bases; nucleotides outside the gene matches: 3. The CDR3 nucleotides read TGTGCCAGCAGCCCGGGACTAGCGGGAGTCGAGCAGTACTTC. Translation: CASSPGLAGVEQYF.

The chain employs TRBV11-2 and TRBJ2-7, with D tentatively TRBD2 (6 bases). Trimming took 1 base from V and 0 from J, leaving 13 bases between them. The CDR3 contains 16 residues. Germline V gives CDR1 SGHAT, CDR2 FQNNGV. The CDR3 region is CASSLVGGANSYEQYF. CDR3 DNA: TGTGCCAGCAGCTTAGTTGGAGGGGCCAACTCCTACGAGCAGTACTTC.

The chain carries TRBV29-1 and TRBJ1-2; D is unresolved. Germline assignment: CDR1 SQVTM and CDR2 ANQGSEA. The CDR3 totals 11 residues. V shed 1 base and J shed 8 bases, with 8 bases lying between them. Here the CDR3 reads CSVEVVTGYTF. CDR3 sequence (DNA): TGCAGCGTTGAAGTGGTCACAGGCTACACCTTC.